This passage covers 16 T cell receptor beta chains from one sample sequenced in a study of OX40 agonist ivuxolimab in advanced cancers. TCRdb keeps only in-frame clones here, not all; method: immunoSEQ multiplex PCR. The sample carries around 70,000 clones, around 83% recorded once. The sample consisted of CD4+ or CD8+ T cells sorted from blood, taken in a trial of the OX40 agonist ivuxolimab. The receptors derive from an adult with an advanced solid tumor such as melanoma, head and neck, liver or kidney cancer.

The gene calls are TRBV5-4 and TRBJ2-7; 11 bases match TRBD2. From germline, CDR1 is SGHNT and CDR2 YYREEE (reference sequence). This CDR3 comprises 16 residues. J lost 1 base, V lost 6 bases, and 9 bases had no gene match. The CDR3 DNA sequence: TGTGCCAGCATGCGGGTGACTAGCGGGACGTCCTACGAGCAGTACTTC. It specifies CASMRVTSGTSYEQYF.

This sequence joins TRBV15 and TRBJ2-5; a weak D match, TRBD2 (6 bases). Trimming took 3 bases from V and 2 from J, leaving 13 bases between them. Germline assignment: CDR1 LNHNV and CDR2 YYDKDF (reference sequence). The CDR3 contains 15 residues. CDR3 nucleotides: TGTGCCACCAGCAGTCGGCTAGCGAGTCAAGAGACCCAGTACTTC. Translating it yields CATSSRLASQETQYF.

J is TRBJ1-5 and V is TRBV6-5, with D perhaps TRBD1 (6 bases). From germline, CDR1 is MNHEY and CDR2 SVGAGI. Trimming left V 4 bases short and J 3 bases short, with 16 bases between. The length of the CDR3 is 16 residues. CDR3 sequence: CASSWAARGSNQPQHF. DNA for the CDR3: TGTGCCAGCAGTTGGGCAGCCAGGGGCTCCAATCAGCCCCAGCATTTT.

This clone was seen ten or more times. This chain connects TRBV5-1 to TRBJ1-4; a weak D match, TRBD1 (5 bases). Germline lookup yields CDR1 SGHRS and CDR2 YFSETQ. The CDR3 contains 16 residues. With 4 bases removed from V and 0 bases from J, the gap between germline ends came to 13 bases. CDR3 DNA: TGCGCCAGCAGCCCGGACGGGGGACCAACTAATGAAAAACTGTTTTTT. It translates to CASSPDGGPTNEKLFF.

The V and J genes are TRBV5-1 and TRBJ2-2; 16 bases are shared with TRBD2. The CDR3 runs to 21 residues. In germline, CDR1 is SGHRS, CDR2 YFSETQ. V dropped 4 bases and J dropped 5; count of bases not matched to a gene: 17. DNA for the CDR3: TGCGCCAGCAGCCCATCAACCCCGGGACTAGCGGGAGGGCCGTATACCGGGGAGCTGTTTTTT. Translation: CASSPSTPGLAGGPYTGELFF.

V gene TRBV29-1 combines with J gene TRBJ1-2; possibly TRBD1 for D (6 bases). This CDR3 has 11 amino acids. CDR1 is SQVTM, CDR2 ANQGSEA, per germline. V was trimmed by 3 bases and J by 10 bases, leaving 12 bases between them. CDR3 sequence reads: CSVDRGSDYTF. DNA for the CDR3: TGCAGCGTTGACAGGGGATCCGACTACACCTTC.

The chain recombines TRBV9 with TRBJ1-6; possibly TRBD1 for D (6 bases). Germline CDR1 SGDLS, CDR2 YYNGEE. Trimming left V 3 bases short and J 7 bases short, with 17 bases between. The CDR3 runs 16 residues. In DNA form, the CDR3 reads TGTGCCAGCAGCGCCGAGCTGGGGGCTGGGAATTCACCCCTCCACTTT. Its translation is CASSAELGAGNSPLHF.

The V call is TRBV6-1, the J call TRBJ2-2; D is unclear. The V end lost 0 bases, the J end lost 2 bases, and 16 bases lay between the germline ends. Germline values: CDR1 MNHNS, CDR2 SASEGT. This CDR3 is 18 amino acids long. The CDR3 DNA sequence: TGTGCCAGCAGTGAAGCGCTTCTCAGCCCAACTAACACCGGGGAGCTGTTTTTT. This translates into CASSEALLSPTNTGELFF.

This rearrangement joins TRBV5-1 to TRBJ2-2; no definite D call. Per germline, CDR1 SGHRS and CDR2 YFSETQ. Between the trimmed V and J ends, which lost 0 bases and 5 bases, there was a span of 8 bases. The CDR3 has 14 amino acids. CDR3 DNA sequence: TGCGCCAGCAGCTTGGGACGTTTAACCGGGGAGCTGTTTTTT. This codes for CASSLGRLTGELFF. Variable domain in full (rest from reference TRBV5-1 and TRBJ2-2): KAGVTQTPRYLIKTRGQQVTLSCSPISGHRSVSWYQQTPGQGLQFLFEYFSETQRNKGNFPGRFSGRQFSNSRSEMNVSTLELGDSALYLCASSLGRLTGELFFGEGSRLTVL.

The chain joins TRBV19 to TRBJ1-2, with D perhaps TRBD1 (6 bases). The CDR3 extends over 14 amino acids. Germline CDR1 LNHDA, CDR2 SQIVND (reference sequence). V was clipped by 7 bases and J by 3 bases, with 15 bases between them. The CDR3 here is CASMDSARDYGYTF. In DNA form, the CDR3 reads TGTGCCAGTATGGACAGCGCGCGGGACTATGGCTACACCTTC.

This clone was counted once. The chain uses TRBV12-5 and TRBJ2-7; D gene ambiguous. The CDR3 is made up of 13 amino acids. Germline V gives CDR1 LGHNT, CDR2 FRNRAP. V shed 0 bases and J shed 6 bases, with 9 bases lying between them. CDR3 coding DNA: TGTGCTAGTGGTTTGGTAAGGCAAAGCGAGCAGTACTTC. Translated: CASGLVRQSEQYF.

The V and J genes are TRBV6-4 and TRBJ1-2; 7 bases match TRBD1. The CDR3 spans 16 residues. The V segment lost 6 bases and the J segment 2 bases; nucleotides outside the gene matches: 12. Germline loops: CDR1 MRHNA, CDR2 SNTAGT. The CDR3 loop is CASSRDSRWENYGYTF. The DNA of the CDR3 is TGTGCCAGCAGCCGGGACAGCCGGTGGGAAAACTATGGCTACACCTTC.

V and J are TRBV19 and TRBJ1-5; 9 bases are a match to TRBD1. The CDR3 totals 19 residues. V shed 4 bases, J shed 2 bases, and the junction held 15 bases outside the gene matches. Germline CDR1 is LNHDA and CDR2 is SQIVND (reference sequence). The CDR3 loop is CASSRETGGDGLGNQPQHF. In DNA, the CDR3 is TGTGCCAGTAGTAGAGAGACAGGGGGGGATGGATTAGGCAATCAGCCCCAGCATTTT.

This chain connects TRBV10-3 to TRBJ2-2; D is perhaps TRBD1 (6 bases). Trimming left V 4 bases short and J 3 bases short, with 18 bases between. The CDR3 runs to 17 residues. Germline loops: CDR1 ENHRY, CDR2 SYGVKD. The DNA of the CDR3 is TGTGCCATCAGTGGCGGGCTAGGGGGTGTTGACACCGGGGAGCTGTTTTTT. As protein: CAISGGLGGVDTGELFF.

The chain combines TRBV11-3 with TRBJ2-5; 8 bases align to TRBD2. Germline V lookup: CDR1 SGHNT, CDR2 YENEEA. Trimming cost V 5 bases and J 5 bases; bases outside gene matches: 1. CDR3 size: 12 residues. The CDR3 loop is CASSRGGETQYF. CDR3 DNA: TGTGCCAGCAGCCGCGGGGGGGAGACCCAGTACTTC. Full variable domain (outside the CDR3, taken from reference TRBV11-3 and TRBJ2-5): EAGVVQSPRYKIIEKKQPVAFWCNPISGHNTLYWYLQNLGQGPELLIRYENEEAVDDSQLPKDRFSAERLKGVDSTLKIQPAELGDSAVYLCASSRGGETQYFGPGTRLLVL.

This clone was recorded only once. The chain is built from TRBV14 and TRBJ2-6; D is undetermined. Trimming removed 2 bases from V and 2 bases from J, with 1 base in between. This CDR3 is 13 amino acids long. Germline V lookup: CDR1 SGHDN, CDR2 FVKESK. CDR3: CASSQPGANVLTF. Here the CDR3 DNA reads TGTGCCAGCAGCCAACCTGGGGCCAACGTCCTGACTTTC.